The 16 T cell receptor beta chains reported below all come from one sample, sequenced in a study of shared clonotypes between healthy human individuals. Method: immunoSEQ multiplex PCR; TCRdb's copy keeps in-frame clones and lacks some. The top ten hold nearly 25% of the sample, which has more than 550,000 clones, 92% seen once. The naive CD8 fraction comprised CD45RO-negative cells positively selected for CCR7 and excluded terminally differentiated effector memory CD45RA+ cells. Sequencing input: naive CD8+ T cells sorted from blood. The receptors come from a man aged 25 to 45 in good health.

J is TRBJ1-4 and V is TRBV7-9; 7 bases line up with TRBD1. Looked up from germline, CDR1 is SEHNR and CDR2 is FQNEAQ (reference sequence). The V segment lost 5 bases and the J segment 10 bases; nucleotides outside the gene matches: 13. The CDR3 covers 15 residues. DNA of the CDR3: TGTGCCAGCAGCCAGACGACAGGGCAGGATGGAAAACTGTTTTTT. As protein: CASSQTTGQDGKLFF.

The CDR3 DNA reads TGTGCCAGCAGCTTAACCCGAGCGGGGATTACCACAGATACGCAGTATTTT. It is translated as CASSLTRAGITTDTQYF. V gene TRBV7-6 combines with J gene TRBJ2-3, with 7 bases lining up with TRBD2. In germline, CDR1 is SGHVS, CDR2 FNYEAQ. V dropped 2 bases and J dropped 2; count of bases not matched to a gene: 10. The CDR3 extends over 17 amino acids.

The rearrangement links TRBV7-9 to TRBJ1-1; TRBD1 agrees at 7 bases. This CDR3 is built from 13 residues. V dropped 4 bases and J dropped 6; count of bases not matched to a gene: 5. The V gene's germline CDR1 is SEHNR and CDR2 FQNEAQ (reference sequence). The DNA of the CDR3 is TGTGCCAGCAGCTCCAGGGGGGCCCCTGAAGCTTTCTTT. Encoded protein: CASSSRGAPEAFF.

CDR3 amino acids: CASSLSQTGPNTGELFF. CDR3 DNA: TGCGCCAGCAGCTTGTCACAGACAGGACCGAACACCGGGGAGCTGTTTTTT. The V call is TRBV5-1, the J call TRBJ2-2; D might be TRBD1 (6 bases). This CDR3 comprises 17 residues. V gave up 1 base and J gave up 0 bases, with 13 bases separating them. The germline gives CDR1 SGHRS, CDR2 YFSETQ.

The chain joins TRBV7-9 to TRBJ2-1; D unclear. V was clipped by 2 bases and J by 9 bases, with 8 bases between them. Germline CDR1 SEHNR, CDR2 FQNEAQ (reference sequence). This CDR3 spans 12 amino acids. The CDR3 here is CASSLTPGEQFF. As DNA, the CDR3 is TGTGCCAGCAGCTTAACCCCCGGTGAGCAGTTCTTC.

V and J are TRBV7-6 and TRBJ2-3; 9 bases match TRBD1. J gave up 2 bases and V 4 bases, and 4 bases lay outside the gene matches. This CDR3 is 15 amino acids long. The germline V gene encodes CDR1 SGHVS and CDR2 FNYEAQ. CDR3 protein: CASSWTGATTDTQYF. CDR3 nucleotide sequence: TGTGCCAGCAGCTGGACAGGGGCCACCACAGATACGCAGTATTTT.

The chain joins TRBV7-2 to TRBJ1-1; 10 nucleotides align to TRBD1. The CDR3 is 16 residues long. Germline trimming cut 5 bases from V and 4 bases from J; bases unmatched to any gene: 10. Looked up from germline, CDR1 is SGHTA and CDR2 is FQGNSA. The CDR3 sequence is CASSPAAWTGGTEAFF. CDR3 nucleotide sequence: TGTGCCAGCAGCCCCGCCGCTTGGACAGGGGGCACTGAAGCTTTCTTT.

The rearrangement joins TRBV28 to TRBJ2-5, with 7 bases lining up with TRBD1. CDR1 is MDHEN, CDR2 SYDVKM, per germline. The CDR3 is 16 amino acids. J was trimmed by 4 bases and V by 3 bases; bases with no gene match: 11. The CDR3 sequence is CASSFPRQGPRETQYF. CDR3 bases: TGTGCCAGCAGTTTCCCGCGACAGGGCCCAAGAGAGACCCAGTACTTC.

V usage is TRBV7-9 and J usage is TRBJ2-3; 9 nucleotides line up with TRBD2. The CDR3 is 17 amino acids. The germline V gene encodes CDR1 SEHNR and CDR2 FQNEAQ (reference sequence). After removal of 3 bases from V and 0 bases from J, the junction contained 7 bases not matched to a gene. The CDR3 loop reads CASSLPPTSGSTDTQYF. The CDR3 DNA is TGTGCCAGCAGCTTGCCCCCCACTAGCGGGAGCACAGATACGCAGTATTTT.

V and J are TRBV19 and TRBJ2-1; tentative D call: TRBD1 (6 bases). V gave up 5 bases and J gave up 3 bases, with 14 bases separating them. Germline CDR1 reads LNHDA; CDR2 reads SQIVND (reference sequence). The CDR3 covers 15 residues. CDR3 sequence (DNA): TGTGCCAGTAGTCCTCTCACAGGGTACTACAATGAGCAGTTCTTC. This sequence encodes CASSPLTGYYNEQFF.

CDR3 in amino acids: CASSRFSGNYGYTF. DNA of the CDR3: TGTGCCAGCAGCAGATTTAGTGGTAACTATGGCTACACCTTC. The genes are TRBV7-9 and TRBJ1-2; D unresolved. The V end was cut by 5 bases, the J end by 1 base, with 11 bases between. The CDR3 runs to 14 residues. CDR1 is SEHNR and CDR2 is FQNEAQ in the germline V gene (reference sequence).

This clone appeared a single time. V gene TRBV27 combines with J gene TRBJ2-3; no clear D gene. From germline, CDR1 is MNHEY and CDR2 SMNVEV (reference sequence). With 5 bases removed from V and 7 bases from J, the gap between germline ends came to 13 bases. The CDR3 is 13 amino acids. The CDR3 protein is CASSLGLVYTQYF. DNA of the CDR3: TGTGCCAGCAGTCTCGGGTTGGTCTATACGCAGTATTTT.

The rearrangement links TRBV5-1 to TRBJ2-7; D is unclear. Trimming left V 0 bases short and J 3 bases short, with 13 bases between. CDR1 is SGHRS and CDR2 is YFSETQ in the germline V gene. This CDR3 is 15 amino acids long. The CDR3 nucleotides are TGCGCCAGCAGCTTGGTCCCTGGATATGGCTACGAGCAGTACTTC. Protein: CASSLVPGYGYEQYF.

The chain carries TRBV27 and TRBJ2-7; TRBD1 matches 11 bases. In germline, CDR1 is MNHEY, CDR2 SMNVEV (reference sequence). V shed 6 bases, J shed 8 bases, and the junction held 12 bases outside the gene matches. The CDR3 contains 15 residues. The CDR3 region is CASRLADRGLVQQYF. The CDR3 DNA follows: TGTGCCAGCAGATTGGCGGACAGGGGGCTCGTTCAGCAGTACTTC.

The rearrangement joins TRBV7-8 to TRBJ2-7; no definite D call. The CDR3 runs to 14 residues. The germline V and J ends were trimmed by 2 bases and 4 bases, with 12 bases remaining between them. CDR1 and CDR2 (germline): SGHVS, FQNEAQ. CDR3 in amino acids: CASSLNPSGYEQYF. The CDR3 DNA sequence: TGTGCCAGCAGCTTAAATCCCTCCGGATACGAGCAGTACTTC. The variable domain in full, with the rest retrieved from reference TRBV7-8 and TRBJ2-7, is GAGVSQSPRYKVAKRGQDVALRCDPISGHVSLFWYQQALGQGPEFLTYFQNEAQLDKSGLPSDRFFAERPEGSVSTLKIQRTQQEDSAVYLCASSLNPSGYEQYFGPGTRLTVT.

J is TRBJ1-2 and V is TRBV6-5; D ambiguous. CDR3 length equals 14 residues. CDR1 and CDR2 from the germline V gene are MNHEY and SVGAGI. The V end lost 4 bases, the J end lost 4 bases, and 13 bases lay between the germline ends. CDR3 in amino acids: CASSSPWTGYGYTF. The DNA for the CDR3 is TGTGCCAGCAGTTCTCCTTGGACGGGCTATGGCTACACCTTC.